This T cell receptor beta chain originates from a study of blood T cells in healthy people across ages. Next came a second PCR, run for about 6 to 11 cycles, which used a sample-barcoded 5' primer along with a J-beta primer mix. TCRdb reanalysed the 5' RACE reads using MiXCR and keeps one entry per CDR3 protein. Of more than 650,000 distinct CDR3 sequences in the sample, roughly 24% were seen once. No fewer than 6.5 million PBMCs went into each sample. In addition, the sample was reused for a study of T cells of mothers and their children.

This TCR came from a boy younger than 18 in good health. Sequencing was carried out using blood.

The CDR3 sequence is CASSPDDRIYGYTF. CDR3 DNA: TGTGCCAGCAGCCCAGACGACAGGATCTATGGCTACACCTTC. The genes are TRBV7-9 and TRBJ1-2, with D perhaps TRBD1 (6 bases). This CDR3 has 14 amino acids. V lost 5 bases, J lost 4 bases, and 14 bases lay in between. Germline lookup yields CDR1 SEHNR and CDR2 FQNEAQ (reference sequence). Variable domain in full (rest from reference TRBV7-9 and TRBJ1-2): DTGVSQNPRHKITKRGQNVTFRCDPISEHNRLYWYRQTLGQGPEFLTYFQNEAQLEKSRLLSDRFSAERPKGSFSTLEIQRTEQGDSAMYLCASSPDDRIYGYTFGSGTRLTVV.